The rows below give T cell receptor beta chains drawn from one sample of a study of blood T cell repertoires in COVID-19. Clones were sequenced by immunoSEQ multiplex PCR, and TCRdb holds only the in-frame ones, with some missing. This sample yields over 250,000 clones, of which 70% to 90% are seen a single time; approximately 11% belongs to the top ten. Sequenced input: peripheral blood. Source of these receptors: an older woman with acute or convalescent COVID-19. Each CDR3 is given with its conserved first and last residue. The D gene is left open where the match is weak. Clone size is shown for a subset of rows, as once, few, many or a class of expanded clone.

v_gene: TRBV5-6; d_gene: TRBD1; len: 13; abundance: NA; j_gene: TRBJ1-2; CDR3aa: CASSSDRIYGYTF; CDR3nt: TGTGCCAGCAGCTCGGACAGGATCTATGGCTACACCTTC
v_gene: TRBV7-2; d_gene: NA; len: 14; abundance: NA; j_gene: TRBJ1-5; CDR3aa: CASSFGVAGQPQHF; CDR3nt: TGTGCCAGCAGCTTCGGGGTGGCGGGTCAGCCCCAGCATTTT
v_gene: TRBV19; d_gene: TRBD1; len: 15; abundance: NA; j_gene: TRBJ2-7; CDR3aa: CASSTSPGGGHEQYF; CDR3nt: TGTGCCAGTAGTACCTCACCAGGGGGCGGCCACGAGCAGTACTTC
v_gene: TRBV11-2; d_gene: TRBD2; len: 16; abundance: NA; j_gene: TRBJ2-2; CDR3aa: CASSSTLTSGTGELFF; CDR3nt: TGTGCCAGCAGCTCCACCCTTACTAGCGGCACCGGGGAGCTGTTTTTT
v_gene: TRBV10-3; d_gene: NA; len: 15; abundance: once; j_gene: TRBJ1-3; CDR3aa: CAIRLGGTTGNTIYF; CDR3nt: TGTGCCATCAGACTGGGGGGAACTACTGGAAACACCATATATTTT
v_gene: TRBV5-1; d_gene: NA; len: 13; abundance: NA; j_gene: TRBJ1-1; CDR3aa: CASSLAQGDEAFF; CDR3nt: TGCGCCAGCAGCTTAGCACAGGGTGATGAAGCTTTCTTT
v_gene: TRBV7-9; d_gene: NA; len: 15; abundance: NA; j_gene: TRBJ2-3; CDR3aa: CASSLGGNQADTQYF; CDR3nt: TGTGCCAGCAGCTTAGGGGGCAATCAAGCAGATACGCAGTATTTT
v_gene: TRBV7-2; d_gene: NA; len: 16; abundance: NA; j_gene: TRBJ1-6; CDR3aa: CASSLGEYSYNSPLHF; CDR3nt: TGTGCCAGCAGCTTAGGGGAGTACTCCTATAATTCACCCCTCCACTTT
v_gene: TRBV28; d_gene: NA; len: 16; abundance: NA; j_gene: TRBJ2-4; CDR3aa: CASSPRQNLAKNIQYF; CDR3nt: TGTGCCAGCAGTCCTCGACAGAATCTAGCCAAAAACATTCAGTACTTC
v_gene: TRBV5-1; d_gene: TRBD2; len: 14; abundance: NA; j_gene: TRBJ2-5; CDR3aa: CASRPSGGGEAQYF; CDR3nt: TGCGCCAGCAGACCTAGCGGGGGCGGGGAGGCCCAGTACTTC
v_gene: TRBV10-2; d_gene: TRBD2; len: 14; abundance: few; j_gene: TRBJ2-3; CDR3aa: CASSLGLEVDTQYF; CDR3nt: TGCGCCAGCAGTTTAGGACTAGAGGTGGATACGCAGTATTTT
v_gene: TRBV5-4; d_gene: NA; len: 15; abundance: NA; j_gene: TRBJ2-5; CDR3aa: CASSFRGGREETQYF; CDR3nt: TGTGCCAGCAGCTTTAGGGGGGGGAGGGAAGAGACCCAGTACTTC
v_gene: TRBV10-3; d_gene: TRBD2; len: 13; abundance: NA; j_gene: TRBJ2-3; CDR3aa: CATAGGPGDTQYF; CDR3nt: TGTGCCACGGCGGGGGGGCCGGGAGATACGCAGTATTTT
v_gene: TRBV2; d_gene: TRBD2; len: 15; abundance: NA; j_gene: TRBJ2-7; CDR3aa: CASSGLAGADYEQYF; CDR3nt: TGTGCCAGCAGTGGACTAGCGGGGGCTGACTACGAGCAGTACTTC
v_gene: TRBV18; d_gene: NA; len: 16; abundance: NA; j_gene: TRBJ2-2; CDR3aa: CASSPPPAPNTGELFF; CDR3nt: TGTGCCAGCTCACCACCGCCAGCGCCTAACACCGGGGAGCTGTTTTTT
v_gene: TRBV24-1; d_gene: TRBD1; len: 13; abundance: few; j_gene: TRBJ1-2; CDR3aa: CATSSRTGGGYTF; CDR3nt: TGTGCCACCAGCAGCCGGACAGGAGGTGGCTACACCTTC
v_gene: TRBV12-3/TRBV12-4; d_gene: TRBD1; len: 13; abundance: NA; j_gene: TRBJ1-2; CDR3aa: CASSPDREHGYTF; CDR3nt: TGTGCCAGCAGCCCCGACAGGGAACATGGCTACACCTTC
v_gene: TRBV18; d_gene: NA; len: 12; abundance: NA; j_gene: TRBJ2-7; CDR3aa: CASSATAFEQYF; CDR3nt: TGTGCCAGCTCAGCTACAGCCTTCGAGCAGTACTTC
v_gene: TRBV5-1; d_gene: TRBD2; len: 16; abundance: NA; j_gene: TRBJ2-2; CDR3aa: CASSGGGGPLTGELFF; CDR3nt: TGCGCCAGCAGCGGTGGCGGGGGGCCCCTCACCGGGGAGCTGTTTTTT
v_gene: TRBV19; d_gene: NA; len: 18; abundance: NA; j_gene: TRBJ1-2; CDR3aa: CASSSSRSAGPTNYGYTF; CDR3nt: TGTGCCAGTAGTAGCTCCCGGTCGGCGGGGCCCACTAACTATGGCTACACCTTC
v_gene: TRBV21-1; d_gene: NA; len: 13; abundance: once; j_gene: TRBJ1-2; CDR3aa: CASSKARAGGYTF; CDR3nt: TGTGCCAGCAGCAAAGCGCGGGCGGGAGGCTACACCTTC
v_gene: TRBV5-1; d_gene: TRBD1; len: 14; abundance: NA; j_gene: TRBJ1-4; CDR3aa: CASSPRGQGEKLFF; CDR3nt: TGCGCCAGCAGCCCCAGGGGGCAAGGTGAAAAACTGTTTTTT
v_gene: TRBV7-8; d_gene: NA; len: 15; abundance: NA; j_gene: TRBJ2-7; CDR3aa: CASSLARGPTYEQYF; CDR3nt: TGTGCCAGCAGCTTAGCGCGGGGCCCAACCTACGAGCAGTACTTC
v_gene: TRBV7-8; d_gene: NA; len: 15; abundance: NA; j_gene: TRBJ2-7; CDR3aa: CASSSRRITTYEQYF; CDR3nt: TGTGCCAGCAGCTCAAGACGGATTACTACCTACGAGCAGTACTTC
v_gene: TRBV30; d_gene: TRBD1; len: 11; abundance: NA; j_gene: TRBJ1-2; CDR3aa: CACRQGNGYTF; CDR3nt: TGTGCCTGCCGACAGGGAAATGGCTACACCTTC
v_gene: TRBV6-2/TRBV6-3; d_gene: TRBD2; len: 14; abundance: NA; j_gene: TRBJ2-2; CDR3aa: CASSTGLVFGELFF; CDR3nt: TGTGCCAGCAGTACGGGACTAGTTTTCGGGGAGCTGTTTTTT
v_gene: TRBV11-2; d_gene: TRBD2; len: 14; abundance: NA; j_gene: TRBJ2-3; CDR3aa: CASNPGLSTDTQYF; CDR3nt: TGTGCCAGCAACCCGGGACTATCCACAGATACGCAGTATTTT
v_gene: TRBV19; d_gene: NA; len: 13; abundance: NA; j_gene: TRBJ2-2; CDR3aa: CASMAGNTGELFF; CDR3nt: TGTGCCAGTATGGCAGGGAACACCGGGGAGCTGTTTTTT
v_gene: TRBV2; d_gene: NA; len: 14; abundance: few; j_gene: TRBJ1-1; CDR3aa: CASRLRVMNTEAFF; CDR3nt: TGTGCCAGCAGACTCAGGGTAATGAACACTGAAGCTTTCTTT